A selection of T cell receptor beta chains follows, all from one sample in a study of T cells in Graves' hyperthyroidism and ophthalmopathy. TCRdb reprocessed the multiplex PCR reads with MiXCR, giving one entry per CDR3 protein. The table records 660,000 or so distinct CDR3 sequences, around 21% of them present only once. The sequencing input was blood. The receptors here all came from a young man with Graves' ophthalmopathy. CDR3s include the opening cysteine and the closing phenylalanine or tryptophan. A D gene is named only where the DNA matches it firmly. Not every row has a clone size; where given, it reads once, few, many or a size class.

TRBV7-9,13,TRBJ2-7,.,TRBD2,TGTGCCAGCAGTTTTAACGGGGGGGGCGAGCAGTACTTC,CASSFNGGGEQYF
TRBV6-2/TRBV6-3,14,TRBJ1-4,.,.,TGTGCCAGCAGTTACTCCCGGGACACGAGGAAACTGTTTTTT,CASSYSRDTRKLFF
TRBV3-1,15,TRBJ1-1,.,.,TGTGCCAGCAGCCCTGGTCGGGTCACGAACACTGAAGCTTTCTTT,CASSPGRVTNTEAFF
TRBV5-1,15,TRBJ2-7,many,TRBD2,TGCGCCAGCAGCTTGGATAGCGGGGGCAGCTACGAGCAGTACTTC,CASSLDSGGSYEQYF
TRBV12-3/TRBV12-4,12,TRBJ1-2,many,.,TGTGCCAGCAGTTTTCAGGACTATGGCTACACCTTC,CASSFQDYGYTF
TRBV28,15,TRBJ2-2,.,.,TGTGCCAGCCATCAACCCCGACAGAACACCGGGGAGCTGTTTTTT,CASHQPRQNTGELFF
TRBV6-5,15,TRBJ1-1,.,.,TGTGCCAGCAGTTACTCGGACGGGGTGAACACTGAAGCTTTCTTT,CASSYSDGVNTEAFF
TRBV20-1,17,TRBJ2-2,.,TRBD2,TGCAGTGCTAGAGATAAGTTGGAGGGAGGGCCGACCGGGGAGCTGTTTTTT,CSARDKLEGGPTGELFF
TRBV11-2,19,TRBJ2-3,many,TRBD2,TGTGCCAGCAGCTCGGGACTAGCGCAAACAATTTGGGGCACAGATACGCAGTATTTT,CASSSGLAQTIWGTDTQYF
TRBV12-3/TRBV12-4,13,TRBJ2-2,many,.,TGTGCCAGCGGCCCCTTAGGGGGCGGGGAGCTGTTTTTT,CASGPLGGGELFF
TRBV27,15,TRBJ1-6,.,.,TGTGCCAGCAGTCCCCTAACAGGGAAGAATTCACCCCTCCACTTT,CASSPLTGKNSPLHF
TRBV10-1,13,TRBJ2-2,many,.,TGTGCCAGCAGTCCCTACAGAACCGGGGAGCTGTTTTTT,CASSPYRTGELFF
TRBV7-2,14,TRBJ2-7,.,TRBD1,TGTGCCAGCAGTCTAGACAGGGCCCCCTACGAGCAGTACTTC,CASSLDRAPYEQYF
TRBV12-3/TRBV12-4,16,TRBJ2-4,few,TRBD1,TGTGCCAGCAGCCAACAGGGGACGCTAGCCAAAAACATTCAGTACTTC,CASSQQGTLAKNIQYF
TRBV3-1,15,TRBJ2-7,many,.,TGTGCCAGCAGCCAAGAGCCTGGAGTCTCCTACGAGCAGTACTTC,CASSQEPGVSYEQYF
TRBV6-2/TRBV6-3,17,TRBJ2-5,.,TRBD2,TGTGCCAGCAGGCGACTAGCGGGAGCGAGGTACCAAGAGACCCAGTACTTC,CASRRLAGARYQETQYF
TRBV11-2,15,TRBJ2-1,many,.,TGTGCCAGCAGCTTAGCCAGCAGGGGCTACAATGAGCAGTTCTTC,CASSLASRGYNEQFF
TRBV13,16,TRBJ1-6,many,TRBD1,TGTGCCAGCAGCTCAAGGGACAGGGCGCGTTGGTCACCCCTCCACTTT,CASSSRDRARWSPLHF
TRBV2,14,TRBJ1-5,many,.,TGTGCCAGCAGTGGAAATGGGGGTACTCAGCCCCAGCATTTT,CASSGNGGTQPQHF
TRBV15,16,TRBJ2-7,.,.,TGTGCCACCAGCGCACGGGACTCTCCCGTGGGGGACGAGCAGTACTTC,CATSARDSPVGDEQYF
TRBV20-1,16,TRBJ2-3,few,.,TGCAGTGCTAGAGATCTTCGGGGGGCGCGAGGAGATACGCAGTATTTT,CSARDLRGARGDTQYF
TRBV19,12,TRBJ2-4,.,.,TGTGCCAGTAGTCCCAGCCTTGAGATTCAGTACTTC,CASSPSLEIQYF
TRBV6-1,16,TRBJ2-5,.,TRBD2,TGTGCCAGCAAAATCTCCGGGACTAGCGGACAAGAGACCCAGTACTTC,CASKISGTSGQETQYF
TRBV6-1,14,TRBJ2-7,many,TRBD2,TGTGCCAGCAGTCCCGCCCCTAGCGGCTACGAGCAGTACTTC,CASSPAPSGYEQYF
TRBV19,16,TRBJ2-7,few,.,TGTGCCAGTAGTATGAGAGGGCGAACCTTCTCCTACGAGCAGTACTTC,CASSMRGRTFSYEQYF